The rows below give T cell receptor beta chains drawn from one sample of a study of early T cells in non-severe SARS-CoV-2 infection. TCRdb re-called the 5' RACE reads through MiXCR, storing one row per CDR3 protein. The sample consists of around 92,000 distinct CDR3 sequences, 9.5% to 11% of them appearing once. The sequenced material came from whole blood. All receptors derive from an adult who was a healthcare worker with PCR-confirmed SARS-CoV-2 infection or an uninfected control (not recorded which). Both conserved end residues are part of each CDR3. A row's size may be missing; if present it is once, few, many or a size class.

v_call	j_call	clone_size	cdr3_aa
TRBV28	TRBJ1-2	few	CASRANRITYGYTF
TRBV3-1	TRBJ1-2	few	CASSQDGTGSGYTF
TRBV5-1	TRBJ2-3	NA	CASSFQGPGSTDTQYF
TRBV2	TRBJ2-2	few	CASSLGGGNTGELFF
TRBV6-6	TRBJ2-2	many	CASRTGGANTGELFF
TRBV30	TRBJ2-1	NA	CAWSQAITVNEQFF
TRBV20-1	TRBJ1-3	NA	CSASGQGAQKISGNTIYF
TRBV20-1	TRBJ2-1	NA	CSARGAGTGKNEQFF
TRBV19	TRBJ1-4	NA	CASSRQGRTEKLFF
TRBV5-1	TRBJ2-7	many	CASKPTTLEGDEQYF
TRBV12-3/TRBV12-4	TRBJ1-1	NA	CASSRDGTLNTEAFF
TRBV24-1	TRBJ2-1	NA	CATSDSASEQFF
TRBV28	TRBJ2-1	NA	CASSSGYPNEQFF
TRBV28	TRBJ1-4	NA	CASSRGGTNEKLFF
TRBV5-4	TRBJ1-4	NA	CASSIPGQGDEKLFF